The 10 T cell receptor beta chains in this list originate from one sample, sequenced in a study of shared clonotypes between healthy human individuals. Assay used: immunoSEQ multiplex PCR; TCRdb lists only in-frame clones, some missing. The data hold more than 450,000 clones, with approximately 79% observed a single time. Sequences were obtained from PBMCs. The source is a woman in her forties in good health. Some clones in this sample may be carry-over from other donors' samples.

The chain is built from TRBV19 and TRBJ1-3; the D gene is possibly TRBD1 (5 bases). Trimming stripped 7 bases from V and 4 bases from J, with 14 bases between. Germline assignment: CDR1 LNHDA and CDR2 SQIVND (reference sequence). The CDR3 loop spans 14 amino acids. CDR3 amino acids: CASTRPGLGNTIYF. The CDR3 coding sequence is TGTGCCAGTACCAGACCAGGGCTCGGAAACACCATATATTTT. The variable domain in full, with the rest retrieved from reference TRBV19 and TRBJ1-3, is DGGITQSPKYLFRKEGQNVTLSCEQNLNHDAMYWYRQDPGQGLRLIYYSQIVNDFQKGDIAEGYSVSREKKESFPLTVTSAQKNPTAFYLCASTRPGLGNTIYFGEGSWLTVV.

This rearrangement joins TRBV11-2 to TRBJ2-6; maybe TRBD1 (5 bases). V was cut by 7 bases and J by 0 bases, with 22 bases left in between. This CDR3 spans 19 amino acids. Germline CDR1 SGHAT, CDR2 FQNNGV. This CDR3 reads CASTNLPSRAGSGANVLTF. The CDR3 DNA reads TGTGCCAGCACCAATCTCCCCAGCAGGGCTGGCTCTGGGGCCAACGTCCTGACTTTC. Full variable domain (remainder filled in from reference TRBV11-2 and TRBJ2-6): EAGVAQSPRYKIIEKRQSVAFWCNPISGHATLYWYQQILGQGPKLLIQFQNNGVVDDSQLPKDRFSAERLKGVDSTLKIQPAKLEDSAVYLCASTNLPSRAGSGANVLTFGAGSRLTVL.

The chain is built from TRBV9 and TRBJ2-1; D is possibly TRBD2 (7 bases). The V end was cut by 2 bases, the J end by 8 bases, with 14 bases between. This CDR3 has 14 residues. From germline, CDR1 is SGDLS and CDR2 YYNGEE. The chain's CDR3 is CASSVGGGSDEQFF. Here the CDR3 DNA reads TGTGCCAGCAGCGTGGGAGGGGGGAGTGATGAGCAGTTCTTC.

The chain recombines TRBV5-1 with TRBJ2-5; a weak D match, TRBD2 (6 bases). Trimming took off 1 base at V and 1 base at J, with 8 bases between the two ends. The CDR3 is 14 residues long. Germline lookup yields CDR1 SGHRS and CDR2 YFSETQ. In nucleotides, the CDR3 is TGCGCCAGCAGCTTGTCGGGACTCCAAGAGACCCAGTACTTC. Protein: CASSLSGLQETQYF. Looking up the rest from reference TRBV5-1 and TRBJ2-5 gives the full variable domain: KAGVTQTPRYLIKTRGQQVTLSCSPISGHRSVSWYQQTPGQGLQFLFEYFSETQRNKGNFPGRFSGRQFSNSRSEMNVSTLELGDSALYLCASSLSGLQETQYFGPGTRLLVL.

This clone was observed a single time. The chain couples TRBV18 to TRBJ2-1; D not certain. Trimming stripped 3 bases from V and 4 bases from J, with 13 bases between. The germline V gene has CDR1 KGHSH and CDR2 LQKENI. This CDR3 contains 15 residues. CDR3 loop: CASSPPSTGYNEQFF. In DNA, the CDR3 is TGTGCCAGCTCACCTCCATCGACTGGATACAATGAGCAGTTCTTC.

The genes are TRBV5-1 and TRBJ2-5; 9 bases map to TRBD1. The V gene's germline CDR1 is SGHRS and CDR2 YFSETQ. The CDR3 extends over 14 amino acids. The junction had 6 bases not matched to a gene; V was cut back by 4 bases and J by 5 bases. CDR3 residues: CASSTGQGAETQYF. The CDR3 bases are TGCGCCAGCAGCACGGGACAGGGAGCGGAGACCCAGTACTTC.

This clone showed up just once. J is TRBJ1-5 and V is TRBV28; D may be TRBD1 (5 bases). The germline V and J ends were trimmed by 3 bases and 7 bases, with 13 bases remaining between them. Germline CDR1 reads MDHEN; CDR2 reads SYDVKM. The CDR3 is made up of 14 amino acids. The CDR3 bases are TGTGCCAGCAGTTTGGGGCAGAAAGAACAGCCCCAGCATTTT. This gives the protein CASSLGQKEQPQHF.

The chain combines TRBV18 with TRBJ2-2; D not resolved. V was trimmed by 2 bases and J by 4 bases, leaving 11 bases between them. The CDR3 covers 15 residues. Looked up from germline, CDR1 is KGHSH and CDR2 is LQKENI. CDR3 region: CASSPVPVLTGELFF. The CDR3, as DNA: TGTGCCAGCTCACCAGTCCCGGTCCTCACCGGGGAGCTGTTTTTT.

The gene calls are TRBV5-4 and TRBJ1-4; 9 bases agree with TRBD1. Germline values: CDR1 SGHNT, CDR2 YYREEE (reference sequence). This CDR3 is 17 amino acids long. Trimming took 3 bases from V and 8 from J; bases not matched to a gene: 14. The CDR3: CASSSDRGIMAGEKLFF. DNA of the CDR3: TGTGCCAGCAGCTCCGACAGGGGGATTATGGCCGGGGAAAAACTGTTTTTT.

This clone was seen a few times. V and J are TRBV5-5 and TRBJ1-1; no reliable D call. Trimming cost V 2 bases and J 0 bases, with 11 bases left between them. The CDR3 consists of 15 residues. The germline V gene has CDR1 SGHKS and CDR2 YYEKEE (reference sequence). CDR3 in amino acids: CASSFRGNLNTEAFF. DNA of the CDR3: TGTGCCAGCAGCTTTCGTGGAAATTTGAACACTGAAGCTTTCTTT.